Listed here is a single TCR beta chain. Its cognate antigen is unknown. The source of the sample is a study of CD8 T cells in ankylosing spondylitis. General study points: Certain motif variants had earlier been reported in reactive arthritis synovial fluid and blood. Reported data indicate significant enrichment of disease-linked clones within matched ankylosing spondylitis synovial fluid. With a CD8+ phenotype, disease-linked clones were relatively rare in peripheral blood. A TCR beta motif made of fewer than ten highly homologous variants seemed typical of ankylosing spondylitis blood.

CDR3 size: 19 residues. Germline V CDR1 and CDR2: SGHRS, YFSETQ. V was clipped by 4 bases and J by 0 bases; unmatched bases: 8. Quantitative molecular-barcoded 5'-RACE generated the TCR beta libraries. TCRdb called the 5' RACE reads again in MiXCR, with one record for every CDR3 protein. The sample yields about 500,000 distinct CDR3 sequences, approximately 12% seen once. This chain uses TRBV5-1 with TRBJ2-1, with 15 bases matching TRBD2. This clonotype was sampled from a male donor with ankylosing spondylitis. Sequencing input: blood, either unsorted or a sorted T cell fraction (not recorded which). The CDR3: CASSPGLAGGLSSYNEQFF. CDR3 nucleotides: TGCGCCAGCAGCCCGGGACTAGCGGGAGGCCTGAGCTCCTACAATGAGCAGTTCTTC.